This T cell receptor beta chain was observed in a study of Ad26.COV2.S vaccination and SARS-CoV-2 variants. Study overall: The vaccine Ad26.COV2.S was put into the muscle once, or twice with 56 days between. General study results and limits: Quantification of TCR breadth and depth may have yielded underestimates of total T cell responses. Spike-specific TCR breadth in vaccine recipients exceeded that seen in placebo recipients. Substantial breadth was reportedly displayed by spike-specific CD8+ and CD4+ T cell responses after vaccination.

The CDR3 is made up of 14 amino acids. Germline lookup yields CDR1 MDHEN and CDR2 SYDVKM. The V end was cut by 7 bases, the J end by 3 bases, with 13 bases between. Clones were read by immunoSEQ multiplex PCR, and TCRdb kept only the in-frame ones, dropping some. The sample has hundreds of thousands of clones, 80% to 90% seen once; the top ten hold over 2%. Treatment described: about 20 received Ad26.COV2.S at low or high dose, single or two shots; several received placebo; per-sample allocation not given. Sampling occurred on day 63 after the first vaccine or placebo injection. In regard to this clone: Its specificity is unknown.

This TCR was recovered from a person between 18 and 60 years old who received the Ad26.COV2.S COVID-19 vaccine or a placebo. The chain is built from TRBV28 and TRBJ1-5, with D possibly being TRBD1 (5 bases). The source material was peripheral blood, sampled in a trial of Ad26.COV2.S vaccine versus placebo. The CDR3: CASTPDNNNQPQHF. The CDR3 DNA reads TGTGCCAGCACCCCGGACAATAACAATCAGCCCCAGCATTTT.